These T cell receptor beta chains were read from a single sample in a study of human thymus T cells. The method was immunoSEQ multiplex PCR; TCRdb's version includes in-frame clones alone and lacks a portion of them. The table shows 55,000 to 70,000 clones, with about 94% occurring only once. Sequenced: blood. Receptor source: a boy under two years old with a congenital heart defect but otherwise immunologically healthy. CDR3s include the opening cysteine and the closing phenylalanine or tryptophan. Fields, in order: clone size, D gene, V gene, J gene, CDR3 DNA, CDR3 protein. A D gene is named only where the DNA matches it firmly. Size tells how often a clone was seen (once, few, many) or the class of an expanded clone, and some rows leave it out.

>once|TRBD1|TRBV5-1|TRBJ2-5
TGCGCCAGCAGCTTGGTGGGACAGGCTCAAGAGACCCAGTACTTC
CASSLVGQAQETQYF
>.|.|TRBV11-3|TRBJ2-2
TGTGCCAGCAGCTTAGAGGGGTCCGGGGAGCTGTTTTTT
CASSLEGSGELFF
>.|TRBD1|TRBV5-6|TRBJ1-6
TGTGCCAGCAGCCCCGACAGGGGCTCCTATAATTCACCCCTCCACTTT
CASSPDRGSYNSPLHF
>.|TRBD1|TRBV5-1|TRBJ2-7
TGCGCCAGCAGCTTGATCCCGGGACAGGGGAACGAGCAGTACTTC
CASSLIPGQGNEQYF
>.|TRBD1|TRBV7-6|TRBJ2-1
TGTGCCAGCAGCGCGACAGGGGTCCACAATGAGCAGTTCTTC
CASSATGVHNEQFF
>.|TRBD2|TRBV10-3|TRBJ2-1
TGTGCCATCAGTGATTTTCTAGCGGGAGACAGTGAGCAGTTCTTC
CAISDFLAGDSEQFF
>.|.|TRBV4-2|TRBJ2-2
TGTGCCAGCAGCCAAGGGGCGTTAGGGAACACCGGGGAGCTGTTTTTT
CASSQGALGNTGELFF
>.|TRBD1|TRBV4-3|TRBJ1-2
TGCGCCAGCAGCCCGAACCGGGACAGGCCTTATGGCTACACCTTC
CASSPNRDRPYGYTF
>.|.|TRBV19|TRBJ1-1
TGTGCCAGTAGTATGGGGGGTATGAACACTGAAGCTTTCTTT
CASSMGGMNTEAFF
>.|.|TRBV9|TRBJ2-3
TGTGCCAGCAGCGTAGGGCTCGGGGGCGCAGATACGCAGTATTTT
CASSVGLGGADTQYF
>.|TRBD1|TRBV6-5|TRBJ1-2
TGTGCCAGCAGTTACGGACAGGGGGTAACCTATGGCTACACCTTC
CASSYGQGVTYGYTF
>.|TRBD1|TRBV2|TRBJ2-7
TGTGCCAGCATGGGGACAGGGTACGAGCAGTACTTC
CASMGTGYEQYF
>.|.|TRBV5-1|TRBJ2-1
TGCGCCAGCAGCTTGGGGCTAGCCGTCAATGAGCAGTTCTTC
CASSLGLAVNEQFF
>.|.|TRBV11-2|TRBJ1-1
TGTGCCAGCAGCCCCCCGGGGCACACTGAAGCTTTCTTT
CASSPPGHTEAFF
>.|.|TRBV5-4|TRBJ1-1
TGTGCCAGCAGCTTGCCTGACAGTGATATGAACACTGAAGCTTTCTTT
CASSLPDSDMNTEAFF
>.|.|TRBV7-2|TRBJ2-3
TGTGCCAGCAGCTTAGCGGGGGGTGGCGGTCGCGCAGATACGCAGTATTTT
CASSLAGGGGRADTQYF
>.|.|TRBV5-1|TRBJ2-3
TGCGCCAGCAGTACAGGGAGCACAGATACGCAGTATTTT
CASSTGSTDTQYF
>.|.|TRBV7-9|TRBJ2-7
TGTGCCAGCAGTCTCGGCAGGGCCTACGAGCAGTACTTC
CASSLGRAYEQYF
>few|TRBD2|TRBV6-6|TRBJ2-1
TGTGCCAGCAGTTCAAAGCGGGGGGGTTACAATGAGCAGTTCTTC
CASSSKRGGYNEQFF
>.|TRBD2|TRBV27|TRBJ2-1
TGTGCCAGCAGTCCATTAGCGGGGGGGGTGGATGAGCAGTTCTTC
CASSPLAGGVDEQFF
>once|.|TRBV11-2|TRBJ2-1
TGTGCCAGCAGCTCGAACAGGGCCCTGCGGACGCAGTTCTTC
CASSSNRALRTQFF
>.|TRBD1|TRBV28|TRBJ2-5
TGTGCCAGCAGTTCCCGTACCCGGGACAGGGGAAGAGAGACCCAGTACTTC
CASSSRTRDRGRETQYF
>.|TRBD2|TRBV29-1|TRBJ2-2
TGCAGCGCCTTTTTAGCGGGAGGGAACACCGGGGAGCTGTTTTTT
CSAFLAGGNTGELFF
>.|TRBD2|TRBV7-9|TRBJ2-1
TGTGCCAGCAGCGGCGGACTAGCTGAGCGTGAGCAGTTCTTC
CASSGGLAEREQFF
>.|.|TRBV4-1|TRBJ1-5
TGCGCCAGCAGCCAAGATAGGGGACGGATCCAGCATTTT
CASSQDRGRIQHF
>.|.|TRBV10-3|TRBJ1-2
TGTGCCAGCACCGGGACAAAGCCCTTTTACACCTTC
CASTGTKPFYTF
>.|.|TRBV19|TRBJ2-1
TGTGCCAGTAGTATAGTGAGGGACACCTACAATGAGCAGTTCTTC
CASSIVRDTYNEQFF
>.|.|TRBV5-4|TRBJ1-1
TGTGCCAGCAGCCCAAGGGGGGACATGAACACTGAAGCTTTCTTT
CASSPRGDMNTEAFF
>.|.|TRBV28|TRBJ2-2
TGTGCCAGCAGTTTATTATCCAGCCGGGAGCTGTTTTTT
CASSLLSSRELFF
>.|.|TRBV11-3|TRBJ1-1
TGTGCCAGCAGCCCGCGGGGGCAGTCGAACACTGAAGCTTTCTTT
CASSPRGQSNTEAFF
>.|.|TRBV5-1|TRBJ2-7
TGCGCCAGCAGCTTCCGGACACTACCGTCCTACGAGCAGTACTTC
CASSFRTLPSYEQYF
>.|TRBD2|TRBV6-5|TRBJ2-7
TGTGCCAGCAGTGGACTAGCGGCCAGCTCCTACGAGCAGTACTTC
CASSGLAASSYEQYF
>.|.|TRBV2|TRBJ1-1
TGTGCCAGCACCAATGACAGAAAGGAAGCTTTCTTT
CASTNDRKEAFF
>.|.|TRBV9|TRBJ2-2
TGTGCCAGCAGCGCGAACACCGGGGAGCTGTTTTTT
CASSANTGELFF
>.|.|TRBV25-1|TRBJ2-4
TGTGCCAGCAGTGCCGTTCGGTACCTTTGGGGGGTAGGAAACATTCAGTACTTC
CASSAVRYLWGVGNIQYF
>.|TRBD1|TRBV5-4|TRBJ2-7
TGTGCCAGCAGCACAGGACAGGGGGTGTACGAGCAGTACTTC
CASSTGQGVYEQYF
>once|TRBD2|TRBV7-2|TRBJ2-1
TGTGCCAGCAGCCCCTGGACTAGCGGGAAAGGTGAGCAGTTCTTC
CASSPWTSGKGEQFF
>.|.|TRBV15|TRBJ2-7
TGTGCCACCAGCAGAGATCGCAGTTACGAGCAGTACTTC
CATSRDRSYEQYF
>.|.|TRBV7-2|TRBJ1-4
TGTGCCAGCAGCCCCTACCGTGCCGGACGGGCTGAAAAACTGTTTTTT
CASSPYRAGRAEKLFF
>.|.|TRBV4-2|TRBJ1-2
TGTGCCAGCAAGAGACAGTCAGGTGGCTACACCTTC
CASKRQSGGYTF
>.|.|TRBV27|TRBJ1-6
TGTGCCAGCAGTCCGAAGGACAGCCCATTTAGGGAACCCCTCCACTTT
CASSPKDSPFREPLHF
>.|.|TRBV25-1|TRBJ2-3
TGTGCCAGCCTCGGGGATACGCAGTATTTT
CASLGDTQYF
>few|.|TRBV5-1|TRBJ2-5
TGCGCCAGCAGCTTACAAGAGACCCAGTACTTC
CASSLQETQYF
>once|TRBD1|TRBV6-4|TRBJ1-3
TGTGCCAGCAGTCGACAGGGCTCTGGAAACACCATATATTTT
CASSRQGSGNTIYF
>.|.|TRBV5-6|TRBJ1-5
TGTGCCAGCAGCAGATGGGACGGTTGGGGCGAGCCCCAGCATTTT
CASSRWDGWGEPQHF
>.|TRBD2|TRBV6-1|TRBJ2-5
TGTGCCAGCAGACGACTAGCGGGATTCCAAGAGACCCAGTACTTC
CASRRLAGFQETQYF
>.|TRBD2|TRBV7-2|TRBJ2-5
TGTGCCAGCAGCTTACGTCCCGGGACTAGGAGTTTCCAAGAGACCCAGTACTTC
CASSLRPGTRSFQETQYF
>.|.|TRBV4-1|TRBJ2-6
TGCGCCAGCGGCACAGTCTCTGGGGCCAACGTCCTGACTTTC
CASGTVSGANVLTF
>.|TRBD2|TRBV4-2|TRBJ2-3
TGTGCCAGCAGCCTTGACCCGGGACTAGCTTCAGATACGCAGTATTTT
CASSLDPGLASDTQYF